A selection of T cell receptor beta chains follows, all from one sample in a study of OX40 agonist ivuxolimab in advanced cancers. Using immunoSEQ multiplex PCR, the repertoire was profiled, and TCRdb retains in-frame clones only, with some absent. The data contain tens of thousands of clones, 89% of them singletons. The sequences come from CD4+ or CD8+ T cells sorted from blood, collected in a trial of the OX40 agonist ivuxolimab. These receptors came from an adult with an advanced solid tumor such as melanoma, head and neck, liver or kidney cancer. Both conserved end residues are part of each CDR3. The order of the fields is J gene, V gene, clone size, D gene, CDR3 protein, CDR3 DNA. A D gene is named only where the DNA matches it firmly. Expanded clones get a size class; other rows say once, few or many, or leave the size out.

j_gene: TRBJ1-2
v_gene: TRBV7-9
abundance: NA
d_gene: TRBD1
CDR3aa: CASSSPGQGYGYTF
CDR3nt: TGTGCCAGCAGCTCACCGGGACAGGGCTATGGCTACACCTTC

j_gene: TRBJ2-7
v_gene: TRBV7-9
abundance: NA
d_gene: NA
CDR3aa: CASSLAQSGSALLFYEQYF
CDR3nt: TGTGCCAGCAGCTTAGCCCAGAGCGGGTCCGCTCTACTCTTCTACGAGCAGTACTTC

j_gene: TRBJ1-5
v_gene: TRBV13
abundance: NA
d_gene: NA
CDR3aa: CASSLGQFGNQPQHF
CDR3nt: TGTGCCAGCAGCTTAGGGCAGTTCGGCAATCAGCCCCAGCATTTT

j_gene: TRBJ1-2
v_gene: TRBV5-1
abundance: NA
d_gene: NA
CDR3aa: CASSLAPGNYGYTF
CDR3nt: TGCGCCAGCAGCTTGGCCCCAGGGAACTATGGCTACACCTTC

j_gene: TRBJ1-4
v_gene: TRBV27
abundance: NA
d_gene: TRBD1
CDR3aa: CASSSPGTGSANEKLFF
CDR3nt: TGTGCCAGCAGTTCCCCCGGGACAGGGAGTGCTAATGAAAAACTGTTTTTT

j_gene: TRBJ2-1
v_gene: TRBV7-3
abundance: once
d_gene: NA
CDR3aa: CASSLGLNEQFF
CDR3nt: TGTGCCAGCAGCCTGGGACTCAATGAGCAGTTCTTC

j_gene: TRBJ2-7
v_gene: TRBV9
abundance: NA
d_gene: NA
CDR3aa: CASSVGIGYEQYF
CDR3nt: TGTGCCAGCAGCGTAGGCATAGGGTACGAGCAGTACTTC

j_gene: TRBJ2-7
v_gene: TRBV28
abundance: once
d_gene: NA
CDR3aa: CASSSSGVLSYEQYF
CDR3nt: TGTGCCAGCAGTTCCTCCGGGGTCCTCTCCTACGAGCAGTACTTC

j_gene: TRBJ2-3
v_gene: TRBV11-2
abundance: NA
d_gene: NA
CDR3aa: CASSLGFGGIDTDTQYF
CDR3nt: TGTGCCAGCAGCTTAGGTTTTGGCGGGATCGACACAGATACGCAGTATTTT

j_gene: TRBJ1-1
v_gene: TRBV15
abundance: NA
d_gene: TRBD1
CDR3aa: CATSQTGAEAFF
CDR3nt: TGTGCCACCAGCCAGACAGGGGCTGAAGCTTTCTTT

j_gene: TRBJ2-7
v_gene: TRBV27
abundance: NA
d_gene: NA
CDR3aa: CASSLNRVNEQYF
CDR3nt: TGTGCCAGCAGTTTAAACAGGGTCAACGAGCAGTACTTC

j_gene: TRBJ2-3
v_gene: TRBV19
abundance: NA
d_gene: NA
CDR3aa: CASNRPGDTQYF
CDR3nt: TGTGCCAGTAACAGACCAGGGGATACGCAGTATTTT

j_gene: TRBJ2-1
v_gene: TRBV2
abundance: few
d_gene: NA
CDR3aa: CASSERTANNEQFF
CDR3nt: TGTGCCAGCAGCGAAAGGACAGCAAACAATGAGCAGTTCTTC

j_gene: TRBJ1-1
v_gene: TRBV27
abundance: NA
d_gene: TRBD1
CDR3aa: CASSSGQGENTEAFF
CDR3nt: TGTGCCAGCAGTTCCGGACAGGGAGAGAACACTGAAGCTTTCTTT

j_gene: TRBJ2-7
v_gene: TRBV25-1
abundance: NA
d_gene: TRBD1
CDR3aa: CASSEPGQGYEQYF
CDR3nt: TGTGCCAGCAGTGAACCGGGACAGGGTTACGAGCAGTACTTC

j_gene: TRBJ2-5
v_gene: TRBV4-1
abundance: once
d_gene: TRBD2
CDR3aa: CASSRLAGSETQYF
CDR3nt: TGCGCCAGCAGCCGACTAGCGGGGTCAGAGACCCAGTACTTC

j_gene: TRBJ2-7
v_gene: TRBV19
abundance: NA
d_gene: NA
CDR3aa: CASTLDTNAPYEQYF
CDR3nt: TGTGCCAGTACCTTGGACACTAATGCACCCTACGAGCAGTACTTC

j_gene: TRBJ1-5
v_gene: TRBV28
abundance: NA
d_gene: NA
CDR3aa: CASSPRERTGDESNQPQHF
CDR3nt: TGTGCCAGCAGTCCTCGGGAGCGAACAGGAGATGAAAGCAATCAGCCCCAGCATTTT

j_gene: TRBJ1-2
v_gene: TRBV5-8
abundance: NA
d_gene: NA
CDR3aa: CASSLIPGLTHF
CDR3nt: TGTGCCAGCAGCTTAATACCGGGACTCACCCACTTC

j_gene: TRBJ1-5
v_gene: TRBV30
abundance: NA
d_gene: TRBD1
CDR3aa: CAWSPGQGSYQPQHF
CDR3nt: TGTGCCTGGAGTCCTGGACAGGGGAGTTATCAGCCCCAGCATTTT

j_gene: TRBJ2-3
v_gene: TRBV29-1
abundance: NA
d_gene: TRBD1
CDR3aa: CSVVTGTGAIQDTQYF
CDR3nt: TGCAGCGTTGTGACTGGGACAGGGGCAATTCAAGATACGCAGTATTTT

j_gene: TRBJ2-1
v_gene: TRBV7-9
abundance: once
d_gene: NA
CDR3aa: CASSQADGRNNNEQFF
CDR3nt: TGTGCCAGCAGCCAAGCCGACGGGCGAAATAACAATGAGCAGTTCTTC

j_gene: TRBJ1-2
v_gene: TRBV28
abundance: NA
d_gene: NA
CDR3aa: CASNEFARGLFPPYGYTF
CDR3nt: TGTGCCAGCAATGAGTTCGCCAGAGGGCTTTTTCCCCCCTATGGCTACACCTTC

j_gene: TRBJ2-2
v_gene: TRBV25-1
abundance: NA
d_gene: NA
CDR3aa: CASSGQQDGELFF
CDR3nt: TGTGCCAGCAGTGGGCAGCAGGACGGGGAGCTGTTTTTT

j_gene: TRBJ2-7
v_gene: TRBV11-1
abundance: NA
d_gene: NA
CDR3aa: CASSLGGATYEQYF
CDR3nt: TGTGCCAGCAGCTTAGGAGGGGCCACCTACGAGCAGTACTTC

j_gene: TRBJ1-2
v_gene: TRBV6-5
abundance: NA
d_gene: NA
CDR3aa: CASSFNSNYGYTF
CDR3nt: TGTGCCAGCAGCTTTAACAGTAACTATGGCTACACCTTC

j_gene: TRBJ2-1
v_gene: TRBV27
abundance: NA
d_gene: NA
CDR3aa: CASSHSYNEQFF
CDR3nt: TGTGCCAGCTCCCACTCCTACAATGAGCAGTTCTTC

j_gene: TRBJ1-1
v_gene: TRBV9
abundance: NA
d_gene: NA
CDR3aa: CASSPGNTEAFF
CDR3nt: TGTGCCAGCAGCCCAGGGAACACTGAAGCTTTCTTT

j_gene: TRBJ2-1
v_gene: TRBV29-1
abundance: NA
d_gene: TRBD1
CDR3aa: CSVAGTGGVNEQFF
CDR3nt: TGCAGCGTCGCCGGGACAGGGGGTGTAAATGAGCAGTTCTTC

j_gene: TRBJ1-1
v_gene: TRBV14
abundance: NA
d_gene: TRBD1
CDR3aa: CASSTYRDRGWNTEAFF
CDR3nt: TGTGCCAGCAGCACTTACCGGGACAGGGGCTGGAACACTGAAGCTTTCTTT

j_gene: TRBJ2-2
v_gene: TRBV29-1
abundance: NA
d_gene: NA
CDR3aa: CSVWGKSNTGELFF
CDR3nt: TGCAGCGTATGGGGTAAATCGAACACCGGGGAGCTGTTTTTT

j_gene: TRBJ2-1
v_gene: TRBV6-5
abundance: NA
d_gene: TRBD2
CDR3aa: CASSPLAGGQGEQFF
CDR3nt: TGTGCCAGCAGTCCACTAGCGGGGGGCCAGGGTGAGCAGTTCTTC

j_gene: TRBJ1-2
v_gene: TRBV11-2
abundance: NA
d_gene: NA
CDR3aa: CASSPGQGLNYGYTF
CDR3nt: TGTGCCAGCAGCCCCGGGCAGGGTCTTAACTATGGCTACACCTTC

j_gene: TRBJ1-1
v_gene: TRBV6-6
abundance: NA
d_gene: NA
CDR3aa: CASAGTEAFF
CDR3nt: TGTGCCAGCGCCGGAACTGAAGCTTTCTTT

j_gene: TRBJ2-7
v_gene: TRBV19
abundance: NA
d_gene: NA
CDR3aa: CASSIGHYEQYF
CDR3nt: TGTGCCAGTAGTATCGGACACTACGAGCAGTACTTC

j_gene: TRBJ1-3
v_gene: TRBV5-6
abundance: few
d_gene: NA
CDR3aa: CASSPNYFGNTIYF
CDR3nt: TGTGCCAGCAGTCCAAATTACTTCGGAAACACCATATATTTT

j_gene: TRBJ2-3
v_gene: TRBV5-1
abundance: NA
d_gene: TRBD2
CDR3aa: CASSLEAGLTDTQYF
CDR3nt: TGCGCCAGCAGCTTGGAAGCGGGATTAACAGATACGCAGTATTTT

j_gene: TRBJ2-3
v_gene: TRBV7-9
abundance: NA
d_gene: NA
CDR3aa: CASSPPDTQYF
CDR3nt: TGTGCCAGCAGCCCGCCGGATACGCAGTATTTT

j_gene: TRBJ2-7
v_gene: TRBV5-8
abundance: NA
d_gene: TRBD1
CDR3aa: CASSPRTGVVYEQYF
CDR3nt: TGTGCCAGCAGCCCCAGGACAGGGGTGGTTTACGAGCAGTACTTC

j_gene: TRBJ2-7
v_gene: TRBV28
abundance: NA
d_gene: NA
CDR3aa: CASSGARGDYEQYF
CDR3nt: TGTGCCAGCAGTGGGGCAAGGGGGGACTACGAGCAGTACTTC

j_gene: TRBJ1-5
v_gene: TRBV7-6
abundance: NA
d_gene: NA
CDR3aa: CASSLAGAGSNQPQHF
CDR3nt: TGTGCCAGCAGCTTAGCGGGGGCTGGTAGCAATCAGCCCCAGCATTTT

j_gene: TRBJ2-1
v_gene: TRBV18
abundance: NA
d_gene: NA
CDR3aa: CASSPRPRMGVKGNEQFF
CDR3nt: TGTGCCAGCTCACCCCGACCGCGGATGGGAGTGAAGGGCAATGAGCAGTTCTTC

j_gene: TRBJ2-2
v_gene: TRBV9
abundance: NA
d_gene: NA
CDR3aa: CASSLNTGELFF
CDR3nt: TGTGCCAGCAGCCTGAACACCGGGGAGCTGTTTTTT

j_gene: TRBJ1-4
v_gene: TRBV27
abundance: NA
d_gene: NA
CDR3aa: CASSLWKGEKLFF
CDR3nt: TGTGCCAGCAGTTTGTGGAAGGGGGAAAAACTGTTTTTT

j_gene: TRBJ2-1
v_gene: TRBV7-3
abundance: NA
d_gene: NA
CDR3aa: CASSWAPGELNEQFF
CDR3nt: TGTGCCAGCAGCTGGGCCCCGGGAGAACTCAATGAGCAGTTCTTC

j_gene: TRBJ2-3
v_gene: TRBV30
abundance: once
d_gene: NA
CDR3aa: CAWNRVGGSTDTQYF
CDR3nt: TGTGCCTGGAACCGGGTGGGGGGTTCTACAGATACGCAGTATTTT

j_gene: TRBJ2-3
v_gene: TRBV11-1
abundance: NA
d_gene: TRBD2
CDR3aa: CASSLAASGGTDTQYF
CDR3nt: TGTGCCAGCAGCTTAGCGGCGAGCGGGGGCACAGATACGCAGTATTTT

j_gene: TRBJ2-7
v_gene: TRBV6-1
abundance: NA
d_gene: TRBD2
CDR3aa: CASSEADRASGIYEQYF
CDR3nt: TGTGCCAGCAGTGAAGCTGACCGGGCTAGCGGGATATACGAGCAGTACTTC

j_gene: TRBJ2-7
v_gene: TRBV11-2
abundance: NA
d_gene: NA
CDR3aa: CASSSLNYEQYF
CDR3nt: TGTGCCAGCAGCTCCCTTAACTACGAGCAGTACTTC

j_gene: TRBJ2-7
v_gene: TRBV11-2
abundance: once
d_gene: TRBD2
CDR3aa: CASSLDYGGGYEQYF
CDR3nt: TGTGCCAGCAGCTTAGATTACGGGGGGGGCTACGAGCAGTACTTC